Sequencing of this TCR beta chain was carried out in a study of post-analysis software for immune sequencing data. Every TCR beta cDNA library bore unique molecular identifiers. There were about 0.95 to 11 million T cells, and about half a million cDNA molecules came from them. TCRdb fed the PCR reads into MiXCR, producing one record per CDR3 protein. The sample lists about 820,000 distinct CDR3 sequences; around 50% were seen once. Germline V gene lookup returns CDR1 SEHNR and CDR2 FQNEAQ (reference sequence). The CDR3 totals 13 residues. V was pared by 3 bases and J by 7 bases, with 12 bases between. As concerns this clonotype: Antigen unknown.

Study-level findings and limits: Samples made in the same batch grouped tightly together by F measure. The five TRBV segments detected at higher frequency in patients than in controls included TRBV5-6, TRBV5-1 and TRBV20-1. The study found significantly lower normalized Chao1 diversity in multiple sclerosis patients than in controls.

The receptor was isolated from a girl under 18 with multiple sclerosis. The sample comprised blood. The chain links TRBV7-9 to TRBJ1-1; D not certain. In DNA form, the CDR3 reads TGTGCCAGCAGCTTTGGAACGTCAGATGAAGCTTTCTTT. Amino acids: CASSFGTSDEAFF.